This T cell receptor (beta chain) was recorded in a study of T cell repertoires in cytomegalovirus infection. This clonotype was counted at least ten times. Its specificity is not known. TCRdb used MiXCR to reprocess the reads, holding one entry per CDR3 protein. In the table there are 450,000 to 600,000 distinct CDR3 sequences, about 10% of which are singletons. The study's findings and limits: Cumulative frequency of public TCR beta families picked out carriers of CMV plus the relevant HLA.

V gave up 4 bases and J gave up 9 bases; unmatched junction bases: 14. This CDR3 comprises 18 residues. Germline CDR1 LNHDA, CDR2 SQIVND (reference sequence). Sample: PBMCs. The chain joins TRBV19 to TRBJ2-1; 14 bases are a match to TRBD2. The TCR originated in a human donor in good health (CMV status not recorded). Some clones in this sample may be carry-over from other donors' samples. Here the CDR3 reads CASSTRGLAGVRSGEQFF. CDR3 bases: TGTGCCAGTAGTACGAGGGGACTAGCGGGAGTGCGGTCCGGTGAGCAGTTCTTC. The full variable domain, its missing parts supplied by reference TRBV19 and TRBJ2-1, is DGGITQSPKYLFRKEGQNVTLSCEQNLNHDAMYWYRQDPGQGLRLIYYSQIVNDFQKGDIAEGYSVSREKKESFPLTVTSAQKNPTAFYLCASSTRGLAGVRSGEQFFGPGTRLTVL.